Listed below are T cell receptor beta chains from one sample, sequenced in a study of T cells after yellow fever vaccination. From the 5' RACE reads, TCRdb called clonotypes with MiXCR, one entry per CDR3 protein. The repertoire holds approximately 250,000 distinct CDR3 sequences, approximately 6.7% seen once, with around 1% in the top ten. Sample: CD4+ T cells sorted from PBMCs, taken on the day of the yellow fever booster vaccination. Receptors were obtained from a man aged 30 to 45 who received the YFV17D yellow fever vaccine. CDR3s include the opening cysteine and the closing phenylalanine or tryptophan. The D gene is left open where the match is weak. A clone size is listed for some rows: how often the clone was seen (once, few, many), or a class if it is expanded.

many TRBJ2-7 TRBD1 TRBV18 CASSPGTVSYEQYF TGTGCCAGCTCACCAGGGACAGTCTCCTACGAGCAGTACTTC
few TRBJ2-3 TRBD2 TRBV10-3 CAISETPAGAGTDTQYF TGTGCCATCAGTGAGACCCCAGCGGGAGCGGGCACAGATACGCAGTATTTT
many TRBJ1-1 . TRBV4-3 CASSGRRGGVFKSLAEAFF TGCGCCAGCAGCGGACGAAGGGGGGGTGTCTTTAAATCGTTAGCTGAAGCTTTCTTT
. TRBJ1-4 TRBD1 TRBV20-1 CSAQNSDRGAEKLFF TGCAGTGCTCAAAATTCGGACAGGGGCGCCGAAAAACTGTTTTTT
many TRBJ1-1 . TRBV5-1 CASSLGYTEAFF TGCGCCAGCAGCCTAGGCTACACTGAAGCTTTCTTT
many TRBJ1-2 TRBD1 TRBV5-5 CASSLEGQAFYGYTF TGTGCCAGCAGCTTGGAGGGACAGGCGTTCTATGGCTACACCTTC
. TRBJ2-5 . TRBV30 CAWSGTKQETQYF TGTGCCTGGAGTGGGACAAAGCAAGAGACCCAGTACTTC
few TRBJ2-5 . TRBV25-1 CASSEFKGFKETQYF TGTGCCAGCAGTGAATTTAAGGGGTTCAAAGAGACCCAGTACTTC
many TRBJ1-2 . TRBV29-1 CSVGQEGGYTF TGCAGCGTTGGACAGGAGGGAGGCTACACCTTC
many TRBJ2-7 . TRBV6-1 CASSEIQGAYEQYF TGTGCCAGCAGTGAAATACAGGGCGCCTACGAGCAGTACTTC
once TRBJ2-5 TRBD2 TRBV20-1 CRASRGEETQYF TGCAGAGCCTCCCGGGGGGAAGAGACCCAGTACTTC
few TRBJ2-1 . TRBV6-2/TRBV6-3 CASSDNEQFF TGTGCCAGTTCGGACAATGAGCAGTTCTTC
. TRBJ2-2 . TRBV20-1 CSARDPGVDTGELFF TGCAGTGCTAGAGATCCAGGGGTCGACACCGGGGAGCTGTTTTTT
few TRBJ1-6 . TRBV11-1 CASSLEEVPSRYNSPLHF TGTGCCAGCAGCCTTGAGGAAGTCCCCTCGCGATATAATTCACCCCTCCACTTT
. TRBJ2-7 . TRBV5-1 CASSFDRPYEQYF TGCGCCAGCAGCTTCGACAGACCCTACGAGCAGTACTTC
many TRBJ2-1 TRBD2 TRBV20-1 CSGRRLANYNEQFF TGCAGTGGCAGACGACTAGCAAACTACAATGAGCAGTTCTTC
few TRBJ1-6 . TRBV19 CASSTGQSYNSPLHF TGTGCCAGTAGTACCGGACAGTCCTATAATTCACCCCTCCACTTT
few TRBJ2-5 . TRBV30 CAWSGTGWGETQYF TGTGCCTGGAGTGGAACGGGATGGGGTGAGACCCAGTACTTC
many TRBJ2-7 . TRBV3-1 CASSQDRNVGQYF TGTGCCAGCAGCCAAGATCGGAACGTTGGGCAGTACTTC
many TRBJ2-7 . TRBV18 CASSPAEEQYF TGTGCCAGCTCACCAGCAGAGGAGCAGTACTTC
many TRBJ1-6 . TRBV28 CAISAGGGNSPLHF TGTGCCATATCCGCCGGGGGGGGCAATTCACCCCTCCACTTT
. TRBJ2-5 . TRBV20-1 CCLASQETQYF TGTTGCCTAGCTTCGCAGGAGACCCAGTACTTC
. TRBJ2-7 . TRBV12-5 CASGLQQGPSDEQYF TGTGCTAGTGGTCTCCAACAGGGCCCCTCTGACGAGCAGTACTTC
many TRBJ2-1 . TRBV10-3 CAISVVEDLGQFF TGTGCCATCAGTGTGGTGGAAGACTTAGGGCAGTTCTTC
. TRBJ2-2 TRBD2 TRBV12-3/TRBV12-4 CASSLGLAGVAGELFF TGTGCCAGCAGTTTGGGACTAGCGGGAGTGGCCGGGGAGCTGTTTTTT
. TRBJ1-5 . TRBV20-1 CSARDGRASNQPQHF TGCAGTGCTAGAGATGGCAGGGCTAGCAATCAGCCCCAGCATTTT
few TRBJ2-5 . TRBV6-2/TRBV6-3 CASSGQPLQETQYF TGTGCCAGCAGTGGACAGCCACTCCAAGAGACCCAGTACTTC
many TRBJ2-5 TRBD2 TRBV20-1 CSASPSGRSETQYF TGCAGTGCTAGCCCTAGCGGGAGGTCAGAGACCCAGTACTTC
. TRBJ2-2 TRBD2 TRBV28 CASSQIGAGDTGELFF TGTGCCAGCAGTCAAATTGGAGCGGGGGACACCGGGGAGCTGTTTTTT
few TRBJ1-5 . TRBV18 CASSLTGTQPQHF TGTGCCAGCTCCCTCACAGGAACCCAGCCCCAGCATTTT
many TRBJ2-1 TRBD2 TRBV5-1 CASSLAGGVHYGQFF TGCGCCAGCAGCTTGGCCGGGGGGGTCCACTATGGGCAGTTCTTC
few TRBJ2-2 TRBD2 TRBV19 CASILRVGTTNTGELFF TGTGCCAGTATCCTACGGGTGGGGACTACGAACACCGGGGAGCTGTTTTTT
many TRBJ2-2 . TRBV20-1 CSAVRRDGANTGELFF TGCAGTGCTGTCAGGCGGGACGGGGCGAACACCGGGGAGCTGTTTTTT
few TRBJ2-1 . TRBV30 CAYPLGGADGEQFF TGTGCCTACCCCCTAGGCGGGGCGGACGGTGAGCAGTTCTTC
many TRBJ2-7 TRBD2 TRBV5-6 CASSLRPSGGYEQYF TGTGCCAGCAGCTTGAGGCCTAGCGGGGGGTACGAGCAGTACTTC
. TRBJ1-4 . TRBV6-1 CATRFGEKLFF TGTGCCACTCGTTTCGGTGAAAAACTGTTTTTT
. TRBJ2-1 TRBD1 TRBV15 CPTSRTLGTGGSNEQFF TGTCCCACCAGCAGAACCCTCGGGACAGGGGGCTCCAATGAGCAGTTCTTC
. TRBJ2-3 TRBD2 TRBV20-1 CSARAGLAGGGTDTQYF TGCAGTGCTAGGGCAGGACTAGCGGGAGGGGGCACAGATACGCAGTATTTT
. TRBJ2-2 . TRBV5-1 CASSLADRTTGELFF TGCGCCAGCAGCTTGGCCGACAGAACCACCGGGGAGCTGTTTTTT
many TRBJ2-5 TRBD2 TRBV18 CASSPRTSGAEIQETQYF TGTGCCAGCTCACCACGGACTAGCGGGGCCGAAATTCAAGAGACCCAGTACTTC
many TRBJ1-1 . TRBV20-1 CSAREDSATEAFF TGCAGTGCTAGAGAGGACAGTGCCACTGAAGCTTTCTTT
many TRBJ2-2 TRBD2 TRBV7-9 CASRLATAAGELFF TGTGCCAGCAGACTAGCGACGGCGGCCGGGGAGCTGTTTTTT
. TRBJ2-1 TRBD2 TRBV4-2 CASSQYPGSGSNYEQFF TGTGCCAGCAGCCAATACCCGGGGAGCGGGAGTAATTATGAGCAGTTCTTC
few TRBJ2-7 . TRBV5-6 CASSLPGTRTGEQYF TGTGCCAGCAGCCTACCAGGGACGCGGACGGGGGAGCAGTACTTC
. TRBJ1-4 . TRBV7-9 CASRRDQTNEKLFF TGTGCCAGCAGACGGGACCAAACAAATGAAAAACTGTTTTTT
. TRBJ2-3 . TRBV6-2/TRBV6-3 CASSSERDTQYF TGTGCCAGCAGCAGTGAGAGAGATACGCAGTATTTT
few TRBJ1-5 . TRBV6-5 CASSSVGADQPQHF TGTGCCAGCAGTTCGGTGGGGGCAGATCAGCCCCAGCATTTT
. TRBJ2-7 . TRBV7-9 CASSLGDGTRYEQYF TGTGCCAGCAGCTTAGGGGACGGTACTCGGTACGAGCAGTACTTC
few TRBJ2-7 . TRBV15 CATSRSEYDEQYF TGTGCCACCAGCAGATCTGAGTACGACGAGCAGTACTTC
. TRBJ2-7 . TRBV28 CASSLSSGGEHEQYF TGTGCCAGCAGTTTATCGAGTGGAGGTGAGCATGAGCAGTACTTC
. TRBJ2-5 . TRBV7-6 CASSKGSSQETQYF TGTGCCAGCAGCAAAGGGTCGAGCCAAGAGACCCAGTACTTC
many TRBJ2-1 TRBD2 TRBV29-1 CSVGASGVYNEQFF TGCAGCGTTGGGGCTAGCGGGGTATACAATGAGCAGTTCTTC
. TRBJ2-7 . TRBV5-1 CASSLQGVEQYF TGCGCCAGCAGCTTACAGGGAGTTGAGCAGTACTTC
few TRBJ2-2 . TRBV4-3 CASSQALQNTGELFF TGCGCCAGCAGCCAAGCGTTGCAAAACACCGGGGAGCTGTTTTTT
many TRBJ2-3 . TRBV24-1 CATSDPPGDTQYF TGTGCCACCAGTGATCCCCCGGGAGATACGCAGTATTTT
few TRBJ1-2 . TRBV28 CASRQNSLPYGYTF TGTGCCAGCCGACAGAATTCCCTACCTTATGGCTACACCTTC
. TRBJ2-5 TRBD2 TRBV20-1 CSASDALRREGHSETQYF TGCAGTGCTAGTGATGCTCTGAGGCGGGAGGGGCACTCGGAGACCCAGTACTTC